These 17 T cell receptor beta chains originate from one sample sequenced in a study of blood T cell repertoires in COVID-19. Profiled with immunoSEQ multiplex PCR; TCRdb holds only in-frame clones, not every one. The sample lists about 210,000 clones; about nine tenths were seen once. Material: peripheral blood. These receptors were obtained from a middle-aged woman with acute or convalescent COVID-19.

The rearrangement links TRBV7-2 to TRBJ2-2; D is possibly TRBD2 (6 bases). This CDR3 contains 15 residues. The V gene lost 1 base and the J gene lost 1 base, with 7 bases spanning the gap. Germline lookup yields CDR1 SGHTA and CDR2 FQGNSA. The CDR3 DNA reads TGTGCCAGCAGCTTAGACGGGAGGAACACCGGGGAGCTGTTTTTT. This codes for CASSLDGRNTGELFF.

The chain couples TRBV20-1 to TRBJ1-1, with TRBD1 identical over 10 bases. The J segment lost 5 bases and the V segment lost 3 bases, leaving 6 bases of the junction unmatched. The CDR3 has 14 residues. Germline values: CDR1 DFQATT, CDR2 SNEGSKA (reference sequence). The CDR3 nucleotides are TGCAGTGCTAGTCCGACAGGGGGCAGGACTGAAGCTTTCTTT. It encodes CSASPTGGRTEAFF.

J is TRBJ2-3 and V is TRBV11-3, with 9 bases aligning to TRBD2. V lost 4 bases and J lost 5; bases outside the gene matches: 10. Germline V gene lookup returns CDR1 SGHNT and CDR2 YENEEA. The CDR3 totals 16 residues. CDR3 protein: CASSYGGGVREDTQYF. For the CDR3, the DNA is TGTGCCAGCAGCTACGGCGGGGGGGTTAGGGAAGATACGCAGTATTTT.

The gene calls are TRBV19 and TRBJ1-1, with a tentative D call TRBD1 (5 bases). The V gene lost 11 bases and the J gene lost 3 bases, with 16 bases spanning the gap. The germline CDR1 and CDR2 sequences are LNHDA and SQIVND (reference sequence). CDR3 length: 13 amino acids. CDR3 DNA sequence: TGTGCCGCCCGGCGGGGGGGGGACACTGAAGCTTTCTTT. It specifies CAARRGGDTEAFF.

J is TRBJ1-5 and V is TRBV19; perhaps TRBD1 as D (5 bases). In germline, CDR1 is LNHDA, CDR2 SQIVND (reference sequence). Trimming pared 10 bases from V and 4 bases from J, leaving 17 bases between. The CDR3 sequence is 14 residues long. The CDR3: CATLGRGKNQPQHF. The CDR3, as DNA: TGTGCCACCTTGGGGAGGGGCAAGAATCAGCCCCAGCATTTT.

This rearrangement joins TRBV27 to TRBJ2-1; no reliable D call. This CDR3 has 14 residues. Germline assignment: CDR1 MNHEY and CDR2 SMNVEV (reference sequence). Trimming left V 6 bases short and J 1 base short, with 10 bases between. The CDR3 sequence: CASRMSTSYNEQFF. CDR3 nucleotides: TGTGCCAGCAGAATGAGCACTTCCTACAATGAGCAGTTCTTC.

The chain carries TRBV14 and TRBJ1-2; D gene uncertain. V shed 2 bases and J shed 2 bases, with 3 bases lying between them. The germline CDR1 and CDR2 sequences are SGHDN and FVKESK. This CDR3 spans 12 amino acids. CDR3 region: CASSQQNYGYTF. Here the CDR3 DNA reads TGTGCCAGCAGCCAACAGAACTATGGCTACACCTTC. Together with reference TRBV14 and TRBJ1-2, the CDR3 gives the full variable domain: EAGVTQFPSHSVIEKGQTVTLRCDPISGHDNLYWYRRVMGKEIKFLLHFVKESKQDESGMPNNRFLAERTGGTYSTLKVQPAELEDSGVYFCASSQQNYGYTFGSGTRLTVV.

This clone was detected only once. The V and J genes are TRBV3-1 (or the pseudogene TRBV3-2) and TRBJ2-2, with 7 bases aligning to TRBD2. CDR3 size: 16 residues. Germline trimming cut 0 bases from V and 4 bases from J; bases unmatched to any gene: 5. The germline V gene has CDR1 LGHDT and CDR2 YNNKEL (reference sequence). The CDR3 is CASSQEGGASTGELFF. The CDR3 DNA reads TGTGCCAGCAGCCAAGAGGGAGGGGCTAGCACCGGGGAGCTGTTTTTT.

The chain is built from TRBV6-4 and TRBJ1-6; D remains unclear. The V gene lost 0 bases and the J gene lost 8 bases, with 5 bases spanning the gap. This CDR3 contains 13 residues. The germline V gene encodes CDR1 MRHNA and CDR2 SNTAGT. The CDR3, as DNA: TGTGCCAGCAGTGACTCGAGTTATTCACCCCTCCACTTT. This sequence encodes CASSDSSYSPLHF.

The rearrangement joins TRBV11-2 to TRBJ2-3; TRBD2 agrees at 16 bases. Per the germline V gene, CDR1 is SGHAT and CDR2 is FQNNGV. V lost 5 bases to trimming and J lost 6 bases; unmatched junction nucleotides: 8. The CDR3 consists of 17 residues. The CDR3 DNA is TGTGCCAGCAGCACGGGACTAGCGGGGGGGGCATCTGATACGCAGTATTTT. Residues: CASSTGLAGGASDTQYF.

The chain combines TRBV10-3 with TRBJ1-3, with 7 bases that match TRBD1. The germline CDR1 and CDR2 sequences are ENHRY and SYGVKD. The trim removed 7 bases at V and 0 bases at J, leaving 6 bases unmatched. The CDR3 sequence is 15 residues long. Here the CDR3 reads CAIMSDRSSGNTIYF. Here the CDR3 DNA reads TGTGCCATCATGTCGGACAGGAGCTCTGGAAACACCATATATTTT.

This clone has just one count. The rearrangement uses TRBV18 and TRBJ1-2; 10 bases map to TRBD1. Germline CDR1 reads KGHSH; CDR2 reads LQKENI. V trimming: 4 bases; J trimming: 2 bases; junction bases outside the gene matches: 1. The CDR3 is made up of 14 amino acids. The CDR3 DNA sequence: TGTGCCAGCTCACGGGGACAGGGGAACTATGGCTACACCTTC. Protein: CASSRGQGNYGYTF.

J is TRBJ2-3 and V is TRBV2; a weak D match, TRBD2 (5 bases). The V gene's germline CDR1 is SNHLY and CDR2 FYNNEI. The CDR3 covers 14 residues. V gave up 10 bases and J gave up 2 bases, with 16 bases separating them. The CDR3 sequence is CATTRAHITDTQYF. The CDR3 DNA is TGTGCCACAACTAGGGCCCACATCACAGATACGCAGTATTTT.

The genes are TRBV6-5 and TRBJ1-5; 7 bases fit TRBD1. The V gene end was trimmed by 6 bases and the J gene end by 0 bases; junction bases not matched to a gene: 5. This CDR3 is built from 15 residues. CDR1 MNHEY and CDR2 SVGAGI come from the germline V gene. The DNA of the CDR3 is TGTGCCAGCAGGAGACAGGGAGATAGCAATCAGCCCCAGCATTTT. This encodes CASRRQGDSNQPQHF.

The V and J genes are TRBV2 and TRBJ1-5; D perhaps matches TRBD1 (5 bases). With 5 bases removed from V and 0 bases from J, the gap between germline ends came to 17 bases. Germline CDR1 is SNHLY and CDR2 is FYNNEI. The CDR3 is made up of 17 amino acids. This CDR3 is CASSMHQGPYSNQPQHF. The CDR3 DNA follows: TGTGCCAGCAGTATGCACCAGGGCCCATATAGCAATCAGCCCCAGCATTTT.

CDR3 region: CASSINQGADYGYTF. The CDR3 DNA reads as TGCGCCAGCAGCATAAATCAGGGGGCTGACTATGGCTACACCTTC. The chain employs TRBV5-1 and TRBJ1-2, with 8 bases lining up with TRBD1. Germline CDR1 SGHRS, CDR2 YFSETQ. V was pared by 4 bases and J by 3 bases, with 8 bases of the junction left unmatched. This CDR3 is built from 15 residues.

The chain carries TRBV9 and TRBJ1-2; D uncertain. The CDR3 totals 16 residues. CDR1 and CDR2 (germline): SGDLS, YYNGEE. The V and J ends lost 2 bases and 3 bases respectively, with 17 bases between them. This chain's CDR3 is CASSVSPQRLDYGYTF. In DNA, the CDR3 is TGTGCCAGCAGCGTTTCCCCTCAGCGTCTCGACTATGGCTACACCTTC.